This T cell receptor beta chain originates from a study of T-cell reconstitution after alpha-beta-depleted transplantation in children. Regarding the study as a whole: It was newly produced T cells that mostly accounted for T-cell counts and diversity one year after transplant.

V was pared by 6 bases and J by 6 bases, with 12 bases of the junction left unmatched. Per the germline V gene, CDR1 is MNHNS and CDR2 is SASEGT. This CDR3 is 15 amino acids long. Remarks on this clonotype: Its target is unknown. A read error may explain this, as a much larger clone is one base away.

Researchers prepared the TCRbeta library using unique molecular identifiers, the study reports. One entry per CDR3 protein, called by TCRdb with MiXCR from the PCR reads. Counted here are hundreds of thousands of distinct CDR3 sequences, 6.5% to 10% occurring once; the ten biggest clones make up approximately 6.3%. Sequencing was performed on PBMCs, mostly from graft donor cells, taken 180 days after TCRalphabeta/CD19-depleted stem cell transplant. The receptor was isolated from a male patient between 5 and 17 years old who had a stem cell transplant for acute lymphoblastic leukemia, so the T cells may come from the graft donor. The chain is built from TRBV6-1 and TRBJ2-5; 8 bases map to TRBD2. In DNA form, the CDR3 reads TGTGCCAGCAGCCTGGAGCGGGGGAACCTAAAGACCCAGTACTTC. Translated, it gives CASSLERGNLKTQYF.